This T cell receptor (beta chain) is drawn from a study of technical replicates of blood from a few donors. Germline CDR1 reads KGHSH; CDR2 reads LQKENI. Trimming pared 3 bases from V and 0 bases from J, leaving 5 bases between. CDR3 length: 13 residues. The table came from immunoSEQ multiplex PCR; TCRdb's copy has only in-frame clones and leaves some out. The table includes some 93,000 clones, 95% detected once. The V gene is TRBV18, the J gene TRBJ2-5; no clear D gene. Sequenced material: T cells isolated from PBMCs. This receptor was identified in a human donor in good health. CDR3 protein: CASSPSYQETQYF. CDR3 DNA: TGTGCCAGCTCACCTTCGTACCAAGAGACCCAGTACTTC.